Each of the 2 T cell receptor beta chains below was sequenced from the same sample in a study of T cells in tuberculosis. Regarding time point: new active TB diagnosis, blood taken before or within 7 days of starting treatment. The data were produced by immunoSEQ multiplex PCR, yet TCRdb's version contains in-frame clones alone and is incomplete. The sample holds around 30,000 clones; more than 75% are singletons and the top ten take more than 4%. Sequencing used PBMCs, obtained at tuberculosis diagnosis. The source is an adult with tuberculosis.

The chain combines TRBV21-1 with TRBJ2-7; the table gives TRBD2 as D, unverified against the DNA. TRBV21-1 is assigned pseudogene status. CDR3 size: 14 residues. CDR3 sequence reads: CASSLIPRRYEQYF. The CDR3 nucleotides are TGTGCCAGCAGCTTGATCCCCCGGAGGTACGAGCAGTACTTC.

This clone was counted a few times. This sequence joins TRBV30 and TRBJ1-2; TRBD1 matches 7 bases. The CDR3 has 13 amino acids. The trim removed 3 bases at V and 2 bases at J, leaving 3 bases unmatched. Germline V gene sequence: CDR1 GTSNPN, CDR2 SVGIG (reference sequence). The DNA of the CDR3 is TGTGCCTGGAGCTGGGACAGCAACTATGGCTACACCTTC. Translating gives CAWSWDSNYGYTF. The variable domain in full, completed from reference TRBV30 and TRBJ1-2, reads SQTIHQWPATLVQPVGSPLSLECTVEGTSNPNLYWYRQAAGRGLQLLFYSVGIGQISSEVPQNLSASRPQDRQFILSSKKLLLSDSGFYLCAWSWDSNYGYTFGSGTRLTVV.